Listed below are T cell receptor beta chains from one sample, sequenced in a study of cytomegalovirus exposure and HLA in healthy donors. Only in-frame clones appear in the TCRdb table, and some are missing; sequencing was by immunoSEQ multiplex PCR. Found here are 150,000 to 200,000 clones, around 78% of them singletons; the top ten hold 7%. Sequenced sample: PBMCs. These receptors all come from a middle-aged woman in good health and CMV-seropositive. Both conserved end residues are part of each CDR3. The D gene is left open where the match is weak. Where a row states a size, it is once, few, many or the class of an expanded clone; other rows omit it.

-,TRBJ1-1,-,TRBV20-1,CSVPFYGAFF,TGCAGTGTTCCCTTTTACGGAGCTTTCTTT
-,TRBJ2-2,-,TRBV5-5,CASSNRAHGELFF,TGTGCCAGCAGCAACAGGGCTCACGGGGAGCTGTTTTTT
TRBD1,TRBJ2-1,-,TRBV5-4,CASSRQGGSYNEQFF,TGTGCCAGCAGTAGACAGGGGGGCTCCTACAATGAGCAGTTCTTC
TRBD2,TRBJ2-2,-,TRBV19,CASKGRGAGELFF,TGTGCCAGTAAGGGGCGGGGGGCCGGGGAGCTGTTTTTT
TRBD1,TRBJ1-1,-,TRBV5-1,CASSLERQGEAFF,TGCGCCAGCAGCTTGGAACGACAGGGTGAAGCTTTCTTT
-,TRBJ1-3,-,TRBV5-6,CASSHAQGFGNTIYF,TGTGCCAGCAGCCATGCACAGGGTTTCGGAAACACCATATATTTT
-,TRBJ1-2,-,TRBV5-1,CASSLLRGGGYTF,TGCGCCAGCAGCTTGTTGCGGGGCGGCGGCTACACCTTC
-,TRBJ1-2,-,TRBV5-1,CASSSSTNRAENGYTF,TGCGCCAGCAGCTCCTCAACCAACAGGGCGGAGAATGGCTACACCTTC
TRBD1,TRBJ2-6,-,TRBV19,CASSSGQGSGANVLTF,TGTGCCAGTAGTAGCGGACAGGGTTCTGGGGCCAACGTCCTGACTTTC
-,TRBJ2-5,once,TRBV28,CASSLPPGVRGETQYF,TGTGCCAGCAGTTTGCCCCCTGGAGTCAGGGGAGAGACCCAGTACTTC
-,TRBJ1-1,-,TRBV7-2,CASSLAPGVNTEAFF,TGTGCCAGCAGCTTAGCGCCAGGGGTGAACACTGAAGCTTTCTTT
-,TRBJ1-1,-,TRBV27,CAAGGEAFF,TGTGCCGCGGGGGGTGAAGCTTTCTTT
TRBD1,TRBJ1-1,-,TRBV2,CASSEAPRTGDEAFF,TGTGCCAGCAGTGAAGCCCCTAGGACAGGGGATGAAGCTTTCTTT
-,TRBJ2-4,-,TRBV6-1,CASSDPGVAKNSQYF,TGTGCCAGCAGTGACCCCGGGGTAGCCAAAAACAGTCAGTACTTC
-,TRBJ1-2,-,TRBV14,CASSETLYGYTF,TGTGCCAGCAGCGAGACACTGTATGGCTACACCTTC
TRBD1,TRBJ2-6,-,TRBV18,CASSPAQGQGNVLTF,TGTGCCAGCTCACCTGCCCAGGGACAGGGAAACGTCCTGACTTTC
TRBD1,TRBJ1-2,-,TRBV30,CAWRHNRGGYTF,TGTGCCTGGAGGCATAACAGGGGAGGCTACACCTTC
-,TRBJ2-1,-,TRBV4-3,CASSEGGGTESYNEQFF,TGCGCCAGCAGCGAGGGGGGTGGGACAGAGTCCTACAATGAGCAGTTCTTC
TRBD2,TRBJ2-7,once,TRBV4-2,CASSHLAGGTGRGYEQYF,TGTGCCAGCAGCCATCTCGCGGGGGGGACCGGGAGAGGGTACGAGCAGTACTTC
TRBD1,TRBJ2-7,-,TRBV5-1,CASSRDGQGLDEQYF,TGCGCCAGCAGTCGAGACGGACAGGGGCTCGACGAGCAGTACTTC
TRBD1,TRBJ2-7,once,TRBV11-2,CASSFDDRGQYEQYF,TGTGCCAGCAGTTTCGACGACAGGGGGCAATACGAGCAGTACTTC
TRBD1,TRBJ1-6,-,TRBV4-1,CASSQVLQGGSPLHF,TGCGCCAGCAGCCAAGTATTACAGGGGGGATCACCCCTCCACTTT
-,TRBJ1-5,-,TRBV10-2,CASKDGGRDQPQHF,TGCGCCAGCAAAGACGGGGGGAGAGATCAGCCCCAGCATTTT
-,TRBJ1-5,few,TRBV21-1,CASTSTGQPNQPQHF,TGTGCCAGCACGTCTACGGGACAGCCTAATCAGCCCCAGCATTTT